The 22 T cell receptor beta chains below all came from one sample that was sequenced in a study of blood T cell repertoires in COVID-19. TCRdb keeps only in-frame clones here, not all; method: immunoSEQ multiplex PCR. The sample has 65,000 or so clones; around 90% are singletons. Specimen: peripheral blood. These receptors were taken from a human donor with acute or convalescent COVID-19. The donor label of this sample is uncertain.

In DNA form, the CDR3 reads TGTGCCAGTAGTCCCCGGACTAGCGGGAAACCCACCGGGGAGCTGTTTTTT. This translates into CASSPRTSGKPTGELFF. V usage is TRBV19 and J usage is TRBJ2-2, with 12 bases that match TRBD2. J gave up 4 bases and V 5 bases, and 8 bases lay outside the gene matches. Germline-derived CDR1 and CDR2 are LNHDA and SQIVND (reference sequence). The length of the CDR3 is 17 residues.

The chain is built from TRBV6-5 and TRBJ2-2, with 10 bases aligning to TRBD2. CDR3 length: 15 residues. V was clipped by 7 bases and J by 3 bases; unmatched bases: 5. The germline gives CDR1 MNHEY, CDR2 SVGAGI. CDR3 in DNA: TGTGCCAGCATTTCGGGACTAGCGTACACCGGGGAGCTGTTTTTT. Translated, it gives CASISGLAYTGELFF.

The V call is TRBV6-5, the J call TRBJ2-3, with no clear D. V lost 6 bases, J lost 7 bases, and 8 bases lay in between. Germline V gene sequence: CDR1 MNHEY, CDR2 SVGAGI. CDR3 length: 11 amino acids. The CDR3 nucleotides read TGTGCCAGCAGCAGACTGAATACGCAGTATTTT. Amino acid sequence: CASSRLNTQYF.

The J gene is TRBJ1-6, the V gene TRBV7-2; D unresolved. The CDR3 loop spans 14 amino acids. V lost 2 bases and J lost 6, with 8 bases in between. Germline V CDR1 and CDR2: SGHTA, FQGNSA. The CDR3 here is CASSLNGGNSPLHF. CDR3 sequence (DNA): TGTGCCAGCAGCTTAAACGGAGGTAATTCACCCCTCCACTTT.

J is TRBJ1-2 and V is TRBV28; D ambiguous. The germline CDR1 and CDR2 sequences are MDHEN and SYDVKM. The V and J ends lost 1 base and 4 bases respectively, with 7 bases between them. The CDR3 runs 13 residues. The CDR3 bases are TGTGCCAGCAGTTTATCCTTGTTCTATGGCTACACCTTC. It translates to CASSLSLFYGYTF.

The chain couples TRBV9 to TRBJ2-1; D call uncertain. Per the germline V gene, CDR1 is SGDLS and CDR2 is YYNGEE. The CDR3 runs to 13 residues. V lost 7 bases and J 7 bases, leaving 15 bases between the germline ends. CDR3 sequence reads: CASAPYRGNEQFF. In DNA, the CDR3 is TGTGCCAGCGCCCCGTATCGAGGAAATGAGCAGTTCTTC.

This clone was detected only once. The chain has TRBV30 and TRBJ1-1; the D is unclear. Germline-derived CDR1 and CDR2 are GTSNPN and SVGIG (reference sequence). This CDR3 contains 12 residues. Trimming shortened V by 5 bases and J by 11 bases, and 18 bases separated the two germline ends. This CDR3 is CAWDGHRPGAFF. The CDR3 DNA reads as TGTGCCTGGGATGGCCATCGCCCCGGGGCTTTCTTT.

This clone was counted a single time. The J gene is TRBJ2-5, the V gene TRBV5-4, with D possibly TRBD2 on 7 matching bases. The germline CDR1 and CDR2 sequences are SGHNT and YYREEE (reference sequence). Trimming took 3 bases from V and 4 from J, leaving 19 bases between them. The CDR3 consists of 16 residues. The CDR3 region is CASSSPRGARGETQYF. CDR3 bases: TGTGCCAGCAGCTCCCCTCGGGGGGCTAGGGGAGAGACCCAGTACTTC.

The rearrangement joins TRBV19 to TRBJ1-4; unclear D gene. Trimming stripped 3 bases from V and 0 bases from J, with 11 bases between. Germline CDR1 and CDR2: LNHDA and SQIVND (reference sequence). The CDR3 runs 16 residues. The CDR3 DNA is TGTGCCAGTAGTATTTATTCGCAGGCAACTAATGAAAAACTGTTTTTT. Its translation: CASSIYSQATNEKLFF.

The CDR3 reads CSVEVSGGEKLFF. DNA of the CDR3: TGCAGCGTTGAAGTATCAGGGGGGGAAAAACTGTTTTTT. This chain uses TRBV29-1 with TRBJ1-4; 7 bases match TRBD1. The length of the CDR3 is 13 residues. With V trimmed by 1 base and J by 8 bases, 4 bases remained unmatched. Germline V gene sequence: CDR1 SQVTM, CDR2 ANQGSEA.

The chain employs TRBV24-1 and TRBJ2-3; the D is unclear. The V end was cut by 4 bases, the J end by 1 base, with 8 bases between. Per the germline V gene, CDR1 is KGHDR and CDR2 is SFDVKD. The length of the CDR3 is 14 residues. The CDR3 sequence is CATSDATGTDTQYF. CDR3 DNA sequence: TGTGCCACCAGTGACGCCACAGGCACAGATACGCAGTATTTT.

The J gene is TRBJ1-6, the V gene TRBV11-3; the D gene is possibly TRBD1 (5 bases). Germline CDR1 reads SGHNT; CDR2 reads YENEEA. V lost 4 bases, J lost 6 bases, and 22 bases lay in between. This CDR3 has 18 amino acids. CDR3 residues: CASSYSQGQGICNSPLHF. Here the CDR3 DNA reads TGTGCCAGCAGCTACTCCCAGGGTCAGGGTATATGTAATTCACCCCTCCACTTT.

This clone has only a few counts. This rearrangement joins TRBV20-1 to TRBJ2-1; TRBD2 aligns across 11 bases. The ends lost 3 bases at V and 6 bases at J; junction bases unmatched: 10. This CDR3 is built from 16 residues. Germline assignment: CDR1 DFQATT and CDR2 SNEGSKA (reference sequence). The CDR3 DNA reads as TGCAGTGCTAGTCATCCGGGGACTAGCGGCCGCAATGAGCAGTTCTTC. Protein: CSASHPGTSGRNEQFF.

This chain connects TRBV28 to TRBJ1-2, with 7 bases aligning to TRBD1. The trim removed 8 bases at V and 5 bases at J, leaving 8 bases unmatched. This CDR3 is 13 amino acids long. Looked up from germline, CDR1 is MDHEN and CDR2 is SYDVKM. As DNA, the CDR3 is TGTGCCAGCCATAAGGCAGGGGGGTATGGCTACACCTTC. As protein: CASHKAGGYGYTF.

This chain uses TRBV10-1 with TRBJ2-1; 14 bases fit TRBD2. V trimming: 7 bases; J trimming: 7 bases; junction bases outside the gene matches: 6. Germline-derived CDR1 and CDR2 are WNHNN and SYGVQD (reference sequence). The CDR3 extends over 15 amino acids. The CDR3 nucleotides are TGCGCCAGCAATTCCGGGACTAGCGGGAGAAATGAGCAGTTCTTC. Residues: CASNSGTSGRNEQFF.

The CDR3 here is CSVEEAGGENTEAFF. The CDR3 DNA reads as TGCAGCGTTGAAGAGGCAGGGGGCGAGAACACTGAAGCTTTCTTT. The chain is built from TRBV29-1 and TRBJ1-1; 8 bases map to TRBD1. V was clipped by 0 bases and J by 1 base; unmatched bases: 4. Germline values: CDR1 SQVTM, CDR2 ANQGSEA. The CDR3 has 15 amino acids. The full variable domain, its missing parts supplied by reference TRBV29-1 and TRBJ1-1, is SAVISQKPSRDICQRGTSLTIQCQVDSQVTMMFWYRQQPGQSLTLIATANQGSEATYESGFVIDKFPISRPNLTFSTLTVSNMSPEDSSIYLCSVEEAGGENTEAFFGQGTRLTVV.

The J gene is TRBJ2-1, the V gene TRBV7-2; D may be TRBD1 (5 bases). Trimming stripped 1 base from V and 9 bases from J, with 10 bases between. Germline CDR1 reads SGHTA; CDR2 reads FQGNSA. This CDR3 is built from 13 residues. The CDR3 region is CASSLGRDGEQFF. The CDR3 coding sequence is TGTGCCAGCAGCTTAGGCAGGGATGGTGAGCAGTTCTTC.

This chain uses TRBV24-1 with TRBJ2-2; 9 nucleotides line up with TRBD1. J was trimmed by 2 bases and V by 8 bases; bases with no gene match: 11. CDR1 is KGHDR, CDR2 SFDVKD, per germline. The CDR3 loop spans 17 amino acids. The CDR3 is CATKGQGGFVNTGELFF. CDR3 DNA: TGTGCCACCAAGGGACAGGGAGGTTTCGTTAACACCGGGGAGCTGTTTTTT.

The rearrangement links TRBV5-8 to TRBJ2-7; tentative D call: TRBD1 (6 bases). This CDR3 comprises 15 residues. Per germline, CDR1 SGHTS and CDR2 YDEGEE. The germline V and J ends were trimmed by 4 bases and 0 bases, with 14 bases remaining between them. The CDR3 coding sequence is TGTGCCAGCAGCGGAAAAGGACAGAGCTCCTACGAGCAGTACTTC. This encodes CASSGKGQSSYEQYF.

The chain links TRBV6-5 to TRBJ1-5; D is uncertain. Germline-derived CDR1 and CDR2 are MNHEY and SVGAGI. This CDR3 comprises 13 residues. V lost 0 bases and J 6 bases, leaving 6 bases between the germline ends. CDR3 region: CASSYSQIQPQHF. The DNA of the CDR3 is TGTGCCAGCAGTTACTCGCAGATTCAGCCCCAGCATTTT.

The gene calls are TRBV19 and TRBJ1-1, with D tentatively TRBD1 (6 bases). Trimming took 0 bases from V and 7 from J, leaving 9 bases between them. The CDR3 is 13 residues long. Germline V gene lookup returns CDR1 LNHDA and CDR2 SQIVND (reference sequence). This CDR3 reads CASSIEQDSEAFF. CDR3 in DNA: TGTGCCAGTAGTATAGAGCAGGACAGTGAAGCTTTCTTT.

The chain joins TRBV7-9 to TRBJ1-1; D unclear. Trimming removed 1 base at V and 3 bases at J, with 9 bases between. The length of the CDR3 is 14 residues. Germline CDR1 reads SEHNR; CDR2 reads FQNEAQ (reference sequence). The CDR3 DNA is TGTGCCAGCAGCTTAGGGGGAGAGGACACTGAAGCTTTCTTT. This codes for CASSLGGEDTEAFF. The whole variable domain, remainder taken from reference TRBV7-9 and TRBJ1-1, is DTGVSQNPRHKITKRGQNVTFRCDPISEHNRLYWYRQTLGQGPEFLTYFQNEAQLEKSRLLSDRFSAERPKGSFSTLEIQRTEQGDSAMYLCASSLGGEDTEAFFGQGTRLTVV.